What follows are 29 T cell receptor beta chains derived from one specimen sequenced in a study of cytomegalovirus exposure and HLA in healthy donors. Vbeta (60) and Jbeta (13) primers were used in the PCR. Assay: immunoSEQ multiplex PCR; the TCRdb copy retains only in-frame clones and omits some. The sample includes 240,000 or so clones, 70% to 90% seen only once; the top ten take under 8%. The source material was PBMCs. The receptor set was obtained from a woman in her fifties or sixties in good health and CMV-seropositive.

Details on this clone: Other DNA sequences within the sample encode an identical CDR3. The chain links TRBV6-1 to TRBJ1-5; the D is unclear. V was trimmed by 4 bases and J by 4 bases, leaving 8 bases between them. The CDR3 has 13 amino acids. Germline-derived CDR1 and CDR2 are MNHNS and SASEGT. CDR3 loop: CASSVSGNQPQHF. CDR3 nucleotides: TGTGCCAGCAGTGTATCGGGAAATCAGCCCCAGCATTTT.

CDR3 sequence reads: CASTPGEVDYHVGEQYF. DNA of the CDR3: TGTGCCAGTACCCCCGGGGAGGTGGACTACCACGTCGGCGAGCAGTACTTC. This chain uses TRBV19 with TRBJ2-7, with TRBD2 as a possible D gene (6 bases). The ends were cut back, 7 bases at V and 6 bases at J, with 28 bases in the middle. CDR1 is LNHDA, CDR2 SQIVND, per germline (reference sequence). The CDR3 runs 17 residues.

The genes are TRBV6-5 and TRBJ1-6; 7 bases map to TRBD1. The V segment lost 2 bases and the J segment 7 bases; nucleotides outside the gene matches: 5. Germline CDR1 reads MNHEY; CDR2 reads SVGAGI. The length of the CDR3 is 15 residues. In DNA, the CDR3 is TGTGCCAGCAGTTACAGACAGGGCCCAAATTCACCCCTCCACTTT. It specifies CASSYRQGPNSPLHF.

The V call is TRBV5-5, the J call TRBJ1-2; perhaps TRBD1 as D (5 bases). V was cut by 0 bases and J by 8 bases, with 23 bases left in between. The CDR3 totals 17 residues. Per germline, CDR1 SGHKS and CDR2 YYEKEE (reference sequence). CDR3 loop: CASSLELSYGGGSGYTF. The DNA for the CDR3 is TGTGCCAGCAGCTTGGAGCTTAGCTATGGCGGGGGAAGCGGCTACACCTTC.

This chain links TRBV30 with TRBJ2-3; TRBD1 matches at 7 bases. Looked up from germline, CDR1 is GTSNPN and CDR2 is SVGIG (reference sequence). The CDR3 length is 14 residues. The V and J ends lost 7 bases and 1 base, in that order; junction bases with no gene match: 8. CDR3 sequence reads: CALTGVLGTDTQYF. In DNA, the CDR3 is TGTGCCTTAACAGGGGTATTGGGCACAGATACGCAGTATTTT. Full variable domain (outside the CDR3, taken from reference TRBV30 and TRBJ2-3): SQTIHQWPATLVQPVGSPLSLECTVEGTSNPNLYWYRQAAGRGLQLLFYSVGIGQISSEVPQNLSASRPQDRQFILSSKKLLLSDSGFYLCALTGVLGTDTQYFGPGTRLTVL.

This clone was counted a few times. The CDR3, as DNA: TGCAGCGTTGCGGGGGACAGGGGATCTACTGAAGCTTTCTTT. Translating gives CSVAGDRGSTEAFF. The chain carries TRBV29-1 and TRBJ1-1, with 10 nucleotides matching TRBD1. In germline, CDR1 is SQVTM, CDR2 ANQGSEA. This CDR3 contains 14 residues. The trim removed 4 bases at V and 5 bases at J, leaving 7 bases unmatched.

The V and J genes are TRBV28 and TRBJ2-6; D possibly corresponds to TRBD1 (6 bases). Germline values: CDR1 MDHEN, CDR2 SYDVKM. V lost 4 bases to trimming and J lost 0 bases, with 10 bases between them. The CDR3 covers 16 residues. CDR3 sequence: CASSYRVLSGANVLTF. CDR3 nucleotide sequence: TGTGCCAGCAGTTACAGGGTCCTCTCTGGGGCCAACGTCCTGACTTTC.

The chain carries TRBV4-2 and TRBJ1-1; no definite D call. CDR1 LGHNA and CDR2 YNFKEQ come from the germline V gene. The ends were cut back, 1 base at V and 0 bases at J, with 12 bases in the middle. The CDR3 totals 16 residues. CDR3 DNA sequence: TGTGCCAGCAGCCAAGGTACTCTTTTTTTGAACACTGAAGCTTTCTTT. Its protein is CASSQGTLFLNTEAFF.

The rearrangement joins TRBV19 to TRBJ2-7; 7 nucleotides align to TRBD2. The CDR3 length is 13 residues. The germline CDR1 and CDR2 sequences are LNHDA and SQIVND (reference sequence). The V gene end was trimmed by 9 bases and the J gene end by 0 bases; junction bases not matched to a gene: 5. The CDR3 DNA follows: TGTGCCAGCGGTAGCGGGCTCTCCTACGAGCAGTACTTC. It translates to CASGSGLSYEQYF.

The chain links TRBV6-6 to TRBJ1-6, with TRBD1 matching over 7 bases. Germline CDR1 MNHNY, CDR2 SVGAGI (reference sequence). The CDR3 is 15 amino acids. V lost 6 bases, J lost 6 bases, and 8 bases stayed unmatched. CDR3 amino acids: CASRNLRDSNSPLHF. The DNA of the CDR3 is TGTGCCAGCAGAAATCTACGGGACAGTAATTCACCCCTCCACTTT.

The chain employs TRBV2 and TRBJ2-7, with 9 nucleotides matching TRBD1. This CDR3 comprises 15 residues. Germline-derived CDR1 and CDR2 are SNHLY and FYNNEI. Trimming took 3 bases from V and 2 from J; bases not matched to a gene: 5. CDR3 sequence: CASSEGRDRAYEQYF. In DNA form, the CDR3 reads TGTGCCAGCAGTGAGGGCCGGGACAGGGCCTACGAGCAGTACTTC.

The CDR3 region has the DNA TGTGCCAGTACCCCGGGACAGAACACTGAAGCTTTCTTT. It is translated as CASTPGQNTEAFF. This chain joins TRBV19 and TRBJ1-1; possibly TRBD1 for D (6 bases). With 7 bases removed from V and 1 base from J, the gap between germline ends came to 10 bases. The CDR3 contains 13 residues. Per germline, CDR1 LNHDA and CDR2 SQIVND (reference sequence).

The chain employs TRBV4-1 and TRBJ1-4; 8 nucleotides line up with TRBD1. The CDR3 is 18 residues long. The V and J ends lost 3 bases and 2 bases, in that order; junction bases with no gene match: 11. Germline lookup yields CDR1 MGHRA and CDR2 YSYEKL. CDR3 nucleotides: TGCGCCAGCAGCCAGGGGCCAGGACAGGGTAGTACTAATGAAAAACTGTTTTTT. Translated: CASSQGPGQGSTNEKLFF.

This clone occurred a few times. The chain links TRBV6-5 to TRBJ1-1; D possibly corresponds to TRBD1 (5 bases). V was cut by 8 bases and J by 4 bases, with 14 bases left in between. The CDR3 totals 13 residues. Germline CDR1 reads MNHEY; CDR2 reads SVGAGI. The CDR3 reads CASVGEEGTEAFF. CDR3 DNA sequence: TGTGCCAGCGTAGGGGAGGAGGGCACTGAAGCTTTCTTT.

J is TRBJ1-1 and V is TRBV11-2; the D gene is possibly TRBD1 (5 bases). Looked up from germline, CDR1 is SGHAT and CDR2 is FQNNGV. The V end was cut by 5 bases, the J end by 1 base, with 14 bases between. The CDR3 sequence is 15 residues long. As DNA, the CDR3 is TGTGCCAGCAGCCCCTGGGGCAGGGAGAACACTGAAGCTTTCTTT. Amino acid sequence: CASSPWGRENTEAFF. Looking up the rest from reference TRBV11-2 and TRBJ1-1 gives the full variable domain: EAGVAQSPRYKIIEKRQSVAFWCNPISGHATLYWYQQILGQGPKLLIQFQNNGVVDDSQLPKDRFSAERLKGVDSTLKIQPAKLEDSAVYLCASSPWGRENTEAFFGQGTRLTVV.

Here the CDR3 reads CASSSPRVSYEQYF. The CDR3 DNA reads TGTGCCAGCAGTTCCCCCCGGGTCTCCTACGAGCAGTACTTC. The V call is TRBV6-5, the J call TRBJ2-7; unclear D gene. Germline V gives CDR1 MNHEY, CDR2 SVGAGI. The V and J ends lost 4 bases and 0 bases respectively, with 10 bases between them. The CDR3 length is 14 residues.

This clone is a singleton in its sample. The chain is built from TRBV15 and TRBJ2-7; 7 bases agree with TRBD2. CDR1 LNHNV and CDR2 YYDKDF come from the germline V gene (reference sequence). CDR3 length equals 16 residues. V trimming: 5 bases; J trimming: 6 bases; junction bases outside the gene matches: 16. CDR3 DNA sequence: TGTGCCACCAGCTCCCGCTGGACTAGTCTGATCGCCGAGCAGTACTTC. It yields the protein CATSSRWTSLIAEQYF.

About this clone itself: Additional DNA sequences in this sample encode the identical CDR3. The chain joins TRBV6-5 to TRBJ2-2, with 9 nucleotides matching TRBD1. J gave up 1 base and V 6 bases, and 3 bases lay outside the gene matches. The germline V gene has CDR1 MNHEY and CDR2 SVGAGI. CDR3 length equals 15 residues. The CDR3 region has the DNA TGTGCCAGCAGACCGGGACAGGGGAACACCGGGGAGCTGTTTTTT. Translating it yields CASRPGQGNTGELFF.

CDR3 sequence (DNA): TGCGCCAGCTCAGCAGGCTATGGCTACACCTTC. Protein product: CASSAGYGYTF. The rearrangement uses TRBV5-1 and TRBJ1-2; D not resolved. Germline-derived CDR1 and CDR2 are SGHRS and YFSETQ. CDR3 length equals 11 residues. Between the trimmed V and J ends, which lost 7 bases and 4 bases, there was a span of 8 bases.

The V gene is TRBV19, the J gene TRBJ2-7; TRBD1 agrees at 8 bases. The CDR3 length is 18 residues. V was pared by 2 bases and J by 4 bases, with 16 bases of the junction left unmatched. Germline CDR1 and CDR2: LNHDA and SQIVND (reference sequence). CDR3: CASSIIVYGGQGSYEQYF. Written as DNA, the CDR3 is TGTGCCAGTAGTATAATTGTTTACGGTGGACAGGGATCTTACGAGCAGTACTTC.

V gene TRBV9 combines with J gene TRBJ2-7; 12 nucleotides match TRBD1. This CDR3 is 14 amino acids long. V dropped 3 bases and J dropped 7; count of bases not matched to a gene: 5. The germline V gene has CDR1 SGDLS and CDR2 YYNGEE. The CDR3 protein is CASSAGQGAEEQYF. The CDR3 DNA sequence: TGTGCCAGCAGCGCGGGACAGGGGGCGGAAGAGCAGTACTTC. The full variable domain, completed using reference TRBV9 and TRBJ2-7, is DSGVTQTPKHLITATGQRVTLRCSPRSGDLSVYWYQQSLDQGLQFLIQYYNGEERAKGNILERFSAQQFPDLHSELNLSSLELGDSALYFCASSAGQGAEEQYFGPGTRLTVT.

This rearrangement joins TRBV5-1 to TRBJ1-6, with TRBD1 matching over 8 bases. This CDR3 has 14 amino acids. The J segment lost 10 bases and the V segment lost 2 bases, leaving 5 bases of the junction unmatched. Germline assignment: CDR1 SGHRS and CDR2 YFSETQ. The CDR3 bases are TGCGCCAGCAGCTTTTCACAGGGGGTCTCACCCCTCCACTTT. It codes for CASSFSQGVSPLHF. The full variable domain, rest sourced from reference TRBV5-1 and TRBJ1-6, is KAGVTQTPRYLIKTRGQQVTLSCSPISGHRSVSWYQQTPGQGLQFLFEYFSETQRNKGNFPGRFSGRQFSNSRSEMNVSTLELGDSALYLCASSFSQGVSPLHFGNGTRLTVT.

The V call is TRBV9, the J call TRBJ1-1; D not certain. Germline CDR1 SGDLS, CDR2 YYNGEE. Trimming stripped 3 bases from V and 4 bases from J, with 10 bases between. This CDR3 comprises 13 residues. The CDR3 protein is CASSEVSGTEAFF. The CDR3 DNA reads TGTGCCAGCAGCGAGGTCTCAGGCACTGAAGCTTTCTTT.

This chain's CDR3 is CASSPLADTYEQYF. The CDR3 nucleotides read TGCGCCAGCAGCCCCCTAGCGGATACCTACGAGCAGTACTTC. V usage is TRBV5-1 and J usage is TRBJ2-7; the match to TRBD2 covers 7 bases. The CDR3 length is 14 residues. Germline CDR1 is SGHRS and CDR2 is YFSETQ. V lost 4 bases and J lost 2; bases outside the gene matches: 6.

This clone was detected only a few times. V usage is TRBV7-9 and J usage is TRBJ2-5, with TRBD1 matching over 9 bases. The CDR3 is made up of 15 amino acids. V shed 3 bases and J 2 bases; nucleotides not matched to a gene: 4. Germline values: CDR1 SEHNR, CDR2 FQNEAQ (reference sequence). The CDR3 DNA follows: TGTGCCAGCAGCTTCCTGACAGGGGGACAAGAGACCCAGTACTTC. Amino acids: CASSFLTGGQETQYF.

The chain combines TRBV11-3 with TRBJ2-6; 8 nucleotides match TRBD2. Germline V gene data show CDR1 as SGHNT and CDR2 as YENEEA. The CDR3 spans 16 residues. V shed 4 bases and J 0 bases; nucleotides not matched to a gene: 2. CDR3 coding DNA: TGTGCCAGCAGCTCGGGGGGGACCTCTGGGGCCAACGTCCTGACTTTC. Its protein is CASSSGGTSGANVLTF.

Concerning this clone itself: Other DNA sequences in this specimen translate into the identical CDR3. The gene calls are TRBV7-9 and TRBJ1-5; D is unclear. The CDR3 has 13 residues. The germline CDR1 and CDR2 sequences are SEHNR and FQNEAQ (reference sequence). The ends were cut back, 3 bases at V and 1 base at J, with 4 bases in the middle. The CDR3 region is CASSLSSNQPQHF. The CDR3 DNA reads TGTGCCAGCAGCTTGAGCAGCAATCAGCCCCAGCATTTT.

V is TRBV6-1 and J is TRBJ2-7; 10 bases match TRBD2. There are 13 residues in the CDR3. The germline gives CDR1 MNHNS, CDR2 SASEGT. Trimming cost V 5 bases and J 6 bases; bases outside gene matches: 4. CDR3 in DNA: TGTGCCAGCAGTACGAGACTAGCGGGCGAGCAGTACTTC. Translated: CASSTRLAGEQYF.

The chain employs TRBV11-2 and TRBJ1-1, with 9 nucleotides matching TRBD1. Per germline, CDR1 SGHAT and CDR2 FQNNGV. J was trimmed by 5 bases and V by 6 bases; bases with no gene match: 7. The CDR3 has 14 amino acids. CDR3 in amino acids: CASRILQGATEAFF. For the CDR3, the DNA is TGTGCCAGCAGAATCCTACAGGGGGCAACTGAAGCTTTCTTT.